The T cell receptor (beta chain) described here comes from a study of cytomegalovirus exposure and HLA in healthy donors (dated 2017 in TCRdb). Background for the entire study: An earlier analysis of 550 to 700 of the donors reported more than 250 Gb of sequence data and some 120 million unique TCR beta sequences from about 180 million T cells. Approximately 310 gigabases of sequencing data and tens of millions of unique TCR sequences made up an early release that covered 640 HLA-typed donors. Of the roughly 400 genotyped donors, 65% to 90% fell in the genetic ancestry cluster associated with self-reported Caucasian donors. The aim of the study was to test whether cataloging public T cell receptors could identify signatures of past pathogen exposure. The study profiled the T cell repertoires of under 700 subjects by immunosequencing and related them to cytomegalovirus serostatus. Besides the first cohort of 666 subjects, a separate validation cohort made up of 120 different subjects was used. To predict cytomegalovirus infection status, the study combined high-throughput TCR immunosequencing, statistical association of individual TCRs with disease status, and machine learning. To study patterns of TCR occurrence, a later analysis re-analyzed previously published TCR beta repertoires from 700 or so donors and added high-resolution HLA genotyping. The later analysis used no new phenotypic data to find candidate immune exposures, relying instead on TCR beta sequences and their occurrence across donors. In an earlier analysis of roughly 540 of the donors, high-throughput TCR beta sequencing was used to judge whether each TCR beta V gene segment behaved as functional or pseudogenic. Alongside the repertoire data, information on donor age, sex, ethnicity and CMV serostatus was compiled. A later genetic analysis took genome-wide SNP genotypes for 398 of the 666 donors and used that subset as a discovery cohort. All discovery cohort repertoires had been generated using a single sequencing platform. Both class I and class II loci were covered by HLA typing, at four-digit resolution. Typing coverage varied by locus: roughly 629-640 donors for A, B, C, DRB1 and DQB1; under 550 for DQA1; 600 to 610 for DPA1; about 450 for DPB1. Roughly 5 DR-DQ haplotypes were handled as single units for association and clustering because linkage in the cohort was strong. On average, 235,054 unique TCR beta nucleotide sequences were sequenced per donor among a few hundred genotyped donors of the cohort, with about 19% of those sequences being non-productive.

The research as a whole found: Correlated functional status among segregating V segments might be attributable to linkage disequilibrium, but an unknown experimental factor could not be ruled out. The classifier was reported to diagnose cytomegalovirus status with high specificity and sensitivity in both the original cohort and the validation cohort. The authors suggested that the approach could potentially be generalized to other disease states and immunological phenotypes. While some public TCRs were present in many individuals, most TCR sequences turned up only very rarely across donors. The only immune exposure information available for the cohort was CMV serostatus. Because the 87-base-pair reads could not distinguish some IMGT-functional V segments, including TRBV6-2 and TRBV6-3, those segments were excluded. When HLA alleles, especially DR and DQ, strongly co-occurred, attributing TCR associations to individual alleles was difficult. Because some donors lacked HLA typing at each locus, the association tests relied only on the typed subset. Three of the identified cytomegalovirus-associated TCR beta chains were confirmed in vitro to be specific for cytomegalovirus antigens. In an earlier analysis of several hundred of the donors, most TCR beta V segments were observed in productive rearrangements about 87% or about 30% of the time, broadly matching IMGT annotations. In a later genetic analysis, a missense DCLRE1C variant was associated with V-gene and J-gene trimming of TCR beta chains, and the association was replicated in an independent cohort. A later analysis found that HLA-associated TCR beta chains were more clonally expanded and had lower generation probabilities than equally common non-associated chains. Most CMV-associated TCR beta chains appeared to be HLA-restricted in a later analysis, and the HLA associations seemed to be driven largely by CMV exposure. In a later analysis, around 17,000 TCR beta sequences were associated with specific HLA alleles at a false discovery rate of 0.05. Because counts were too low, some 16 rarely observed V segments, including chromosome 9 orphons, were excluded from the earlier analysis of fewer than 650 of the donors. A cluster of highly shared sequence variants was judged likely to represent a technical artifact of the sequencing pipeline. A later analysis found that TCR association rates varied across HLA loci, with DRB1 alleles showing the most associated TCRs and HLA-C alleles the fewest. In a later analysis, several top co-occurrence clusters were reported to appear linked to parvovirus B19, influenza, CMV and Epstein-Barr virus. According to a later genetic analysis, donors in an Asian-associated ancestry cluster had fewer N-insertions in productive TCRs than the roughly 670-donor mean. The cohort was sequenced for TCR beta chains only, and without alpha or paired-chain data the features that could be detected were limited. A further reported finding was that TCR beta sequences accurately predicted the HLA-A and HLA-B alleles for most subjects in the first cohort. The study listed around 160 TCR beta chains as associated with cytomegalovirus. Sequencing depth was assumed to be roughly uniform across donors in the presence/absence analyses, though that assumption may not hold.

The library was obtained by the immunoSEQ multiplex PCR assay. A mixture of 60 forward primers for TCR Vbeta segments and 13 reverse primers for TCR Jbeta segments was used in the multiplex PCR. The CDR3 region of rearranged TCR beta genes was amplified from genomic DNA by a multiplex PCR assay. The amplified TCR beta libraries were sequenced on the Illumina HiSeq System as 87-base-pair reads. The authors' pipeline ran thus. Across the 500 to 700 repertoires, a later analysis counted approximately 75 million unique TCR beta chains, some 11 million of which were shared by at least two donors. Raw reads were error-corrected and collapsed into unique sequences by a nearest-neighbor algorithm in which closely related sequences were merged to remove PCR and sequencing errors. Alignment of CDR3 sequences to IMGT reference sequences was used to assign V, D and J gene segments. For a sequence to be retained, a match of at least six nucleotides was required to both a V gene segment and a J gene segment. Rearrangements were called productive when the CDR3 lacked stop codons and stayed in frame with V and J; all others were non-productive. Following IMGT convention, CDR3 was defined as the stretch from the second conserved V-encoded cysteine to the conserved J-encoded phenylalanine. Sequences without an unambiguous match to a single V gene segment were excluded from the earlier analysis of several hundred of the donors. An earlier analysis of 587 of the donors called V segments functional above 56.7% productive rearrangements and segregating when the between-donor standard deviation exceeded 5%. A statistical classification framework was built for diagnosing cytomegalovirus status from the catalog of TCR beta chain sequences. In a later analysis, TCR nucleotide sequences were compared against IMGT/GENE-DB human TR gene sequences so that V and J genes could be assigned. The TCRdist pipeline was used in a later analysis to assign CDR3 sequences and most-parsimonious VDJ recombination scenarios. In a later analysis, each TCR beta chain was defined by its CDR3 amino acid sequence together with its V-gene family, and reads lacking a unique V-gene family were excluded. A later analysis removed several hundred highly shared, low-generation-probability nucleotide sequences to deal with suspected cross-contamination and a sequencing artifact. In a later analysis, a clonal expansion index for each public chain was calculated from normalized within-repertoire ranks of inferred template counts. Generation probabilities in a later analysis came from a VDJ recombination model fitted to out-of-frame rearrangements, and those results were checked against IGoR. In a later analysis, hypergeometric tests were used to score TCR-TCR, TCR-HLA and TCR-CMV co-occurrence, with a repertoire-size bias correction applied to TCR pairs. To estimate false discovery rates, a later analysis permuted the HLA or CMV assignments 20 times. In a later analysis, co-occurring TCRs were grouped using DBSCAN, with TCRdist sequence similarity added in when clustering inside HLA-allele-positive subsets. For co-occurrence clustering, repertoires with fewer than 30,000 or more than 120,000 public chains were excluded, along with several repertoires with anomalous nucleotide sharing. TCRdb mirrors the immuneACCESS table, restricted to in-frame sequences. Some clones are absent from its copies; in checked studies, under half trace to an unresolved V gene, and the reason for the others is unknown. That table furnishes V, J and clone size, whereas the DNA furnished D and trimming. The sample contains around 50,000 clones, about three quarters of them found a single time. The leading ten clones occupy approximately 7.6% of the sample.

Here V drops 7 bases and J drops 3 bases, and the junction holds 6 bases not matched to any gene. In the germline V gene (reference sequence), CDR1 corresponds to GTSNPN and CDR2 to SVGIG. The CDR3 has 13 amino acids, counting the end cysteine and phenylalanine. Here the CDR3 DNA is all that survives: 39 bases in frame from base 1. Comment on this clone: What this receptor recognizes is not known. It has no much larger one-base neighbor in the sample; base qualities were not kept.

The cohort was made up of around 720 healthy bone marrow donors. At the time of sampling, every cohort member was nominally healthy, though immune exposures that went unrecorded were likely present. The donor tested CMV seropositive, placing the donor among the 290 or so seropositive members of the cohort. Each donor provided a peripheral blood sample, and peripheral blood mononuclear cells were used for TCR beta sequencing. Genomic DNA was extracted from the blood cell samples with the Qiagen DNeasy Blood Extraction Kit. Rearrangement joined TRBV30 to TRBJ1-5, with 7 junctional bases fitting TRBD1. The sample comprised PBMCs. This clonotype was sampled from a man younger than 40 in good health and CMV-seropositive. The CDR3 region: CASGRGNNQPQHF. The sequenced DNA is TGTGCCTCGGGCAGGGGGAACAATCAGCCCCAGCATTTT.